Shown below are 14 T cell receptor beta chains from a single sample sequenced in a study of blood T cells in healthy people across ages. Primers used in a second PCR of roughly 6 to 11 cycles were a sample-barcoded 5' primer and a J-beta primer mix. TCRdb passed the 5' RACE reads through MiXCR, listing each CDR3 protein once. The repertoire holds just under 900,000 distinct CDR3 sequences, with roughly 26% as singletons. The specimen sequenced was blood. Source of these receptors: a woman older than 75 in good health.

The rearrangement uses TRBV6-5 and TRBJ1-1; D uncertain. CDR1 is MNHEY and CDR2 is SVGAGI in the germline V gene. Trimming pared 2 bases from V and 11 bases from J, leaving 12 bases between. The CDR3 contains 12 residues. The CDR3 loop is CASSYNEGSAFF. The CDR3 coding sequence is TGTGCCAGCAGTTACAATGAGGGATCGGCTTTCTTT.

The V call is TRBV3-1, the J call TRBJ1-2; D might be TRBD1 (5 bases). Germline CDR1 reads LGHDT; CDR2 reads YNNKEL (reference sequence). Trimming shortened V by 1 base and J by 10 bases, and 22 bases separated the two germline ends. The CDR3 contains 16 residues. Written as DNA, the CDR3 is TGTGCCAGCAGCCAAGGGGGACGGAGAATGGCAAAGGACTACACCTTC. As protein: CASSQGGRRMAKDYTF. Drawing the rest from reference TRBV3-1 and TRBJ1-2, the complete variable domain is DTAVSQTPKYLVTQMGNDKSIKCEQNLGHDTMYWYKQDSKKFLKIMFSYNNKELIINETVPNRFSPKSPDKAHLNLHINSLELGDSAVYFCASSQGGRRMAKDYTFGSGTRLTVV.

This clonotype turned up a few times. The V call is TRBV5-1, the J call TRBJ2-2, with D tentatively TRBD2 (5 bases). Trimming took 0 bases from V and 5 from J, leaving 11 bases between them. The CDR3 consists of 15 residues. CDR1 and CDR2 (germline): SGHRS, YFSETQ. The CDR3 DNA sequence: TGCGCCAGCAGCTTGGTCGGGATTAAGACCGGGGAGCTGTTTTTT. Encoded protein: CASSLVGIKTGELFF.

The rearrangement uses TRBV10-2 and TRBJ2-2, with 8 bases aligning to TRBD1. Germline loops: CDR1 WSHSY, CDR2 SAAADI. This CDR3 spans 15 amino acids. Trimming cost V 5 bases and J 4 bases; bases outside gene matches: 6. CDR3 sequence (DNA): TGCGCCAGCAGTAAAGTTGACAGGGGCACCGGGGAGCTGTTTTTT. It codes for CASSKVDRGTGELFF.

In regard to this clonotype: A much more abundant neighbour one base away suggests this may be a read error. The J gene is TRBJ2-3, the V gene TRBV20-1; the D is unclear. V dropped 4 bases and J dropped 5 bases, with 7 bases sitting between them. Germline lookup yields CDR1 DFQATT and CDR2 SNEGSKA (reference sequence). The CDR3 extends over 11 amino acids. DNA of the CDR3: TGCAGTGCTAATTGGGGAGATACGCAGTATTTT. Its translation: CSANWGDTQYF.

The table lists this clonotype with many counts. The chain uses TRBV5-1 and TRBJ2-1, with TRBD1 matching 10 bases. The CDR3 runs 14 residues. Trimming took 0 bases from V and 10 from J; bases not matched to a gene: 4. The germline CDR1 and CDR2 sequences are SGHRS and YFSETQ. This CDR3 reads CASSLGQGAWEQFF. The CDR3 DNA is TGCGCCAGCAGCTTGGGACAGGGGGCATGGGAGCAGTTCTTC.

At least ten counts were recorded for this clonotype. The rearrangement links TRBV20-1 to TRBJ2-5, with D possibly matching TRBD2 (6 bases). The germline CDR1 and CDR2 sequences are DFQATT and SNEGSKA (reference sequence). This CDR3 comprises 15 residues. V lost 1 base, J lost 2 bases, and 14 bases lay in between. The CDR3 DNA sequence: TGCAGTGCTAGAGGCCCTCAAGGGACTCAAGAGACCCAGTACTTC. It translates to CSARGPQGTQETQYF.

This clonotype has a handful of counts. The CDR3, as DNA: TGTGCCAGCAGTAATGGGGCGCCTGGGGCCAACGTCCTGACTTTC. Its translation is CASSNGAPGANVLTF. The chain joins TRBV2 to TRBJ2-6; a possible D gene is TRBD1 (5 bases). The CDR3 covers 15 residues. Germline V gene data show CDR1 as SNHLY and CDR2 as FYNNEI. Deletions cut 5 bases from V and 2 bases from J, with 10 bases between.

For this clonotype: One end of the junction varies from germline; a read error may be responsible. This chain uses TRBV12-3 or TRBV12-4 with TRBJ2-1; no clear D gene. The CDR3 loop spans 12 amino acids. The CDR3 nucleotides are TGTGCCGGCAGCATAATCCCCTATGGGCAGTTCTTC. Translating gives CAGSIIPYGQFF.

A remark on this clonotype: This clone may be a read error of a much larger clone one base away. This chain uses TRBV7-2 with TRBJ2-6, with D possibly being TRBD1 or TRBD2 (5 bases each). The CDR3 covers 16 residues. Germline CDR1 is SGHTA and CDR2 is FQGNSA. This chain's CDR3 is CASSLARGAGANVRTF. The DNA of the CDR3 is TGTGCCAGCAGCTTAGCGAGGGGAGCTGGGGCCAACGTCCGGACTTTC.

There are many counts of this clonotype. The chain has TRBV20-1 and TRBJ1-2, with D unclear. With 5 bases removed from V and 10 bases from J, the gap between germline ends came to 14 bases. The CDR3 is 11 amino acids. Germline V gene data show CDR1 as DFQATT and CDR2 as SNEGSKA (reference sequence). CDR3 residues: CSAPFLWDYTF. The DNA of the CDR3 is TGCAGTGCTCCCTTTCTATGGGACTACACCTTC.

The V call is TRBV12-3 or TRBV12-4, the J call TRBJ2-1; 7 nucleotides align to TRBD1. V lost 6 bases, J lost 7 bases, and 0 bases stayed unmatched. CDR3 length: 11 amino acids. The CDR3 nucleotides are TGTGCCAGCAGGGGACAGAATGAGCAGTTCTTC. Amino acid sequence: CASRGQNEQFF.

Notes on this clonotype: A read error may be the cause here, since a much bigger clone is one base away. CDR3 amino acids: CASSPLFGGYEQCF. In DNA, the CDR3 is TGTGCCAGCAGTCCTCTTTTTGGGGGCTATGAGCAGTGCTTC. J is TRBJ2-1 and V is TRBV6-6, with a tentative D call TRBD1 (6 bases). The CDR3 loop spans 14 amino acids. CDR1 and CDR2 (germline): MNHNY, SVGAGI (reference sequence).

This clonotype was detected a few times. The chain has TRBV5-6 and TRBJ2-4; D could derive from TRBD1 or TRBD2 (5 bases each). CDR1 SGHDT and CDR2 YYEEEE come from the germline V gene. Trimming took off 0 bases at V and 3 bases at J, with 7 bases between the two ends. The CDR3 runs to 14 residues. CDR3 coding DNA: TGTGCCAGCAGCTTGGTGGGGGACAAAAACATTCAGTACTTC. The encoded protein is CASSLVGDKNIQYF. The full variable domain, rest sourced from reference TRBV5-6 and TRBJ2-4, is DAGVTQSPTHLIKTRGQQVTLRCSPKSGHDTVSWYQQALGQGPQFIFQYYEEEERQRGNFPDRFSGHQFPNYSSELNVNALLLGDSALYLCASSLVGDKNIQYFGAGTRLSVL.